Included here is one T cell receptor (beta chain) sequence, with context. This entry belongs to a study of blood T cell repertoires in COVID-19. Study-wide context: Samples of COVID-19 (acute and convalescent) were obtained from the United States, Italy and Spain. PBMCs, B-cell-depleted T cells, or T cells provided the cDNA or gDNA that made up the material.

The CDR3 is 15 amino acids. V dropped 4 bases and J dropped 1; count of bases not matched to a gene: 5. Germline CDR1 is SGHRS and CDR2 is YFSETQ. Study processing details: By means of reference gene primer amplification, nucleated cell counts were estimated. The table came from immunoSEQ multiplex PCR; TCRdb's copy has only in-frame clones and leaves some out. Clone size and the V and J calls come from that table; the DNA yielded D and trimming. The sample has some 74,000 clones, about 80% seen once; the top ten hold roughly 12%. The sequenced sample consisted of peripheral blood. The clonotype was recovered from a human donor in a cohort sampled during active COVID-19. This sequence joins TRBV5-1 and TRBJ1-5; 7 nucleotides match TRBD1. CDR3 DNA sequence: TGCGCCAGCAGCCGAGGGGGCGACAGCAATCAGCCCCAGCATTTT. It translates to CASSRGGDSNQPQHF.